A single sample is the source of the 5 T cell receptor beta chains below, sequenced in a study of blood T cell repertoires in COVID-19. Profiled with immunoSEQ multiplex PCR; TCRdb holds only in-frame clones, not every one. The sample holds 150,000 to 200,000 clones; around 73% are singletons and the top ten take around a sixth. The material sequenced was PBMCs or T cells enriched from blood (not recorded which). These receptors were taken from a woman in her forties or fifties who had recovered from COVID-19.

V gene TRBV9 combines with J gene TRBJ2-3, with 8 positions matching TRBD2. Unmatched junction bases numbered 9, after V lost 2 bases and J lost 7 bases. This CDR3 comprises 15 residues. Germline loops: CDR1 SGDLS, CDR2 YYNGEE. CDR3 protein: CASSVSASGFHTQYF. The CDR3 bases are TGTGCCAGCAGCGTGAGTGCTAGCGGGTTCCATACGCAGTATTTT.

The V and J genes are TRBV11-2 and TRBJ2-7, with TRBD1 as a possible D gene (7 bases). The CDR3 is 14 amino acids. The germline CDR1 and CDR2 sequences are SGHAT and FQNNGV. The germline V and J ends were trimmed by 2 bases and 2 bases, with 10 bases remaining between them. CDR3 DNA: TGTGCCAGCAGCTTATTCAGGGGGGCCTACGAGCAGTACTTC. Protein product: CASSLFRGAYEQYF. Full variable domain (missing parts from reference TRBV11-2 and TRBJ2-7): EAGVAQSPRYKIIEKRQSVAFWCNPISGHATLYWYQQILGQGPKLLIQFQNNGVVDDSQLPKDRFSAERLKGVDSTLKIQPAKLEDSAVYLCASSLFRGAYEQYFGPGTRLTVT.

The gene calls are TRBV5-4 and TRBJ1-2, with D unresolved. Trimming took 2 bases from V and 14 from J, leaving 16 bases between them. CDR1 and CDR2 (germline): SGHNT, YYREEE (reference sequence). The CDR3 contains 12 residues. The DNA for the CDR3 is TGTGCCAGCAGCTTTTTGGGAGAGGGTTTGACCTTC. Amino acids: CASSFLGEGLTF.

A note on this clone: Different DNA sequences within this sample yield the same CDR3. This chain connects TRBV4-2 to TRBJ2-3; D ambiguous. CDR3 length: 17 residues. Trimming pared 0 bases from V and 0 bases from J, leaving 13 bases between. In germline, CDR1 is LGHNA, CDR2 YNFKEQ. The CDR3 DNA sequence: TGTGCCAGCAGCCAAGATAGGAAGCGCCCTAGCACAGATACGCAGTATTTT. Its translation: CASSQDRKRPSTDTQYF.

This rearrangement joins TRBV6-5 to TRBJ1-1; 7 bases align to TRBD1. This CDR3 spans 14 amino acids. V lost 2 bases to trimming and J lost 4 bases; unmatched junction nucleotides: 4. The germline gives CDR1 MNHEY, CDR2 SVGAGI. The CDR3 nucleotides read TGTGCCAGCAGTTACAGGGGGCGGGTCACTGAAGCTTTCTTT. This encodes CASSYRGRVTEAFF.